This T cell receptor (beta chain) was retrieved from a study of blood T cell repertoires in COVID-19. About the research overall: Material from acute and convalescent COVID-19 was sourced from the United States, Italy and Spain. The cDNA or gDNA used as material had been derived from T cells, B-cell-depleted T cells, or PBMCs.

Per the authors' pipeline: Amplified reference gene primers provided the basis for estimating nucleated cell counts. Sequenced by immunoSEQ multiplex PCR; TCRdb stores in-frame clones only, minus some. V and J calls and clone size are those listed in that table; D and trimming were worked out from the DNA. The sample shows fewer than 300,000 clones, 75% to 90% of them seen only once. Per the germline V gene, CDR1 is SGHRS and CDR2 is YFSETQ. V was clipped by 4 bases and J by 3 bases; unmatched bases: 11. The CDR3 is made up of 17 amino acids. Sequences were obtained from peripheral blood. The chain is built from TRBV5-1 and TRBJ1-3, with 9 bases fitting TRBD1. This clonotype was sampled from a woman between 45 and 65 years old with COVID-19, enrolled during active disease. CDR3 sequence: CASSPPNRGQFGNTIYF. The CDR3 nucleotides read TGCGCCAGCAGCCCCCCCAACAGGGGGCAATTTGGAAACACCATATATTTT.